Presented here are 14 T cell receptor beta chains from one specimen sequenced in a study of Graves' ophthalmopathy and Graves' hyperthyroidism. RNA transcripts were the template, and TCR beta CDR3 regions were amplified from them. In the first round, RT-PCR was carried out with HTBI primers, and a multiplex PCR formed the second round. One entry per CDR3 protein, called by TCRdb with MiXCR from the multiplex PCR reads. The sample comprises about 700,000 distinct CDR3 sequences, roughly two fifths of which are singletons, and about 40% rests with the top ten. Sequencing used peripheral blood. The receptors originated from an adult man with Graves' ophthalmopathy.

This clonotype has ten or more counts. The CDR3 region is CARLDQETQYF. In DNA, the CDR3 is TGTGCCCGGCTAGACCAAGAGACCCAGTACTTC. V usage is TRBV2 and J usage is TRBJ2-5; no reliable D call. Germline CDR1 SNHLY, CDR2 FYNNEI. V shed 11 bases and J shed 0 bases, with 7 bases lying between them. This CDR3 spans 11 amino acids.

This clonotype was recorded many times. The CDR3 nucleotides are TGCAGCGTTGAAGCCCAATGGACTTTGGAGCAAGGCTACACCTTC. Its protein is CSVEAQWTLEQGYTF. V gene TRBV29-1 combines with J gene TRBJ1-2, with D hard to call. In germline, CDR1 is SQVTM, CDR2 ANQGSEA. CDR3 length: 15 amino acids. Deletions cut 1 base from V and 8 bases from J, with 20 bases between.

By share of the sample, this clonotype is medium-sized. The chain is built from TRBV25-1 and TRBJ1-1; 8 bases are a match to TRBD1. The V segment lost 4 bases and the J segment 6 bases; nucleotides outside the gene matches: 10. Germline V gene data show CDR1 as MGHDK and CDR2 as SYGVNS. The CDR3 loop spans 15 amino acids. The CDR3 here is CASSAHGQGRAEAFF. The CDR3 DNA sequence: TGTGCCAGCAGTGCGCATGGACAGGGTAGGGCTGAAGCTTTCTTT. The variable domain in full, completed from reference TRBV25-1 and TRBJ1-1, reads EADIYQTPRYLVIGTGKKITLECSQTMGHDKMYWYQQDPGMELHLIHYSYGVNSTEKGDLSSESTVSRIRTEHFPLTLESARPSHTSQYLCASSAHGQGRAEAFFGQGTRLTVV.

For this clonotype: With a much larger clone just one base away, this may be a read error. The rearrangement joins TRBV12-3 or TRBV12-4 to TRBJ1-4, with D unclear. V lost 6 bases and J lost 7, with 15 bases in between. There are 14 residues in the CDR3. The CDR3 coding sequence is TGTGCCAGCAGGTCCGGGCCAGCCCCTGAAAAACTGTTTTTT. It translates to CASRSGPAPEKLFF.

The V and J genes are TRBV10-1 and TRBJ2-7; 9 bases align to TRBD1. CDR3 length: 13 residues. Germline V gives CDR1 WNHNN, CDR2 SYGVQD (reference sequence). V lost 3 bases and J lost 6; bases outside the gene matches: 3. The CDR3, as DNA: TGCGCCAGCAGTGATGGGACAGGGCCCGAGCAGTACTTC. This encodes CASSDGTGPEQYF.

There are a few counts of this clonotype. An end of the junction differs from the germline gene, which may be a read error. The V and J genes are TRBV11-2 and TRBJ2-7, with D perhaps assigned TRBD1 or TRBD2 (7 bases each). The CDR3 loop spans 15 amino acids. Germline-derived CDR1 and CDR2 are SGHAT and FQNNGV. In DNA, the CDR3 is TGCGCCAGCAGCCACCCGGGGGAGGGGGCAAGGGAGCAGTACTTC. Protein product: CASSHPGEGAREQYF.

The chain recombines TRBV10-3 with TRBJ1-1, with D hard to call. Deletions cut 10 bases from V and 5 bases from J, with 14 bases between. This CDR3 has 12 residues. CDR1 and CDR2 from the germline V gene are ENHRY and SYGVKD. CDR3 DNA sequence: TGTGCCAGCAATTCCGGTGGGACTGAAGCTTTCTTT. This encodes CASNSGGTEAFF.

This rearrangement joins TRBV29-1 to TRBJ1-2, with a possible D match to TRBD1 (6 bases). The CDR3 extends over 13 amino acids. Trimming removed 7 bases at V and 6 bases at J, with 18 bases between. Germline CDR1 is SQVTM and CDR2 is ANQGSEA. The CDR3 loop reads CSATLGGLDGYTF. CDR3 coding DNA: TGCAGCGCTACACTAGGGGGTTTGGATGGCTACACCTTC. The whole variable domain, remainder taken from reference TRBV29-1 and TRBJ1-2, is SAVISQKPSRDICQRGTSLTIQCQVDSQVTMMFWYRQQPGQSLTLIATANQGSEATYESGFVIDKFPISRPNLTFSTLTVSNMSPEDSSIYLCSATLGGLDGYTFGSGTRLTVV.

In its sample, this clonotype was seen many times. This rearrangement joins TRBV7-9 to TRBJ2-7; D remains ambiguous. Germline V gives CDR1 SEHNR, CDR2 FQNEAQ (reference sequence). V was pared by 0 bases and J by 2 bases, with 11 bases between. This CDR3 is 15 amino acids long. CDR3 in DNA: TGTGCCAGCAGCTTAGCGATGGACGGCCCCTACGAGCAGTACTTC. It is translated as CASSLAMDGPYEQYF.

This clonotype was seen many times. DNA for the CDR3: TGTGCCAGCAGCCGACCAGGGACAGGGAACACTGAAGCTTTCTTT. It specifies CASSRPGTGNTEAFF. This sequence joins TRBV7-6 and TRBJ1-1; TRBD1 matches at 8 bases. Germline-derived CDR1 and CDR2 are SGHVS and FNYEAQ. With V trimmed by 5 bases and J by 1 base, 6 bases remained unmatched. This CDR3 has 15 amino acids. The full variable domain, with the rest looked up from reference TRBV7-6 and TRBJ1-1, is GAGVSQSPRYKVTKRGQDVALRCDPISGHVSLYWYRQALGQGPEFLTYFNYEAQQDKSGLPNDRFSAERPEGSISTLTIQRTEQRDSAMYRCASSRPGTGNTEAFFGQGTRLTVV.

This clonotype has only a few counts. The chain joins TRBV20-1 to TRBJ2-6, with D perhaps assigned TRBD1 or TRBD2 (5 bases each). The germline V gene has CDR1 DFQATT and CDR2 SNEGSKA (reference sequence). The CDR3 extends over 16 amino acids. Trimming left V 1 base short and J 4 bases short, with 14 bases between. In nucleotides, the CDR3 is TGCAGTGCTAGAGGGATTCAGGGAGCCGGGGCCAACGTCCTGACTTTC. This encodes CSARGIQGAGANVLTF.

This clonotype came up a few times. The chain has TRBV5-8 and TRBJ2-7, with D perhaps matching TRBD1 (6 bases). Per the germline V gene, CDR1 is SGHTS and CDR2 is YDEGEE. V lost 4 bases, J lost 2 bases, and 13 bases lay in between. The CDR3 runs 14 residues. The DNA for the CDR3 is TGTGCCAGCAGCCCTACCAGGGGCACCTACGAGCAGTACTTC. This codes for CASSPTRGTYEQYF.

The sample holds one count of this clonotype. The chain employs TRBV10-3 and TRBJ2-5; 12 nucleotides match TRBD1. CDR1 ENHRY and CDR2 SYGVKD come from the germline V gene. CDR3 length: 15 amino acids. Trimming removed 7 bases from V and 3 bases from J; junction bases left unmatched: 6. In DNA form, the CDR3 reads TGTGCCATCAAAGGGGGACAGGGGGCTGAAGAGACCCAGTACTTC. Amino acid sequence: CAIKGGQGAEETQYF.

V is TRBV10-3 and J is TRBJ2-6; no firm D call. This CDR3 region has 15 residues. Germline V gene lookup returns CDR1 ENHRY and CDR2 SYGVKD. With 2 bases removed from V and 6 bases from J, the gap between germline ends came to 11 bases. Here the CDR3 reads CAISEAGLEANVLTF. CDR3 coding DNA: TGTGCCATCAGTGAGGCCGGCTTGGAGGCCAACGTCCTGACTTTC.